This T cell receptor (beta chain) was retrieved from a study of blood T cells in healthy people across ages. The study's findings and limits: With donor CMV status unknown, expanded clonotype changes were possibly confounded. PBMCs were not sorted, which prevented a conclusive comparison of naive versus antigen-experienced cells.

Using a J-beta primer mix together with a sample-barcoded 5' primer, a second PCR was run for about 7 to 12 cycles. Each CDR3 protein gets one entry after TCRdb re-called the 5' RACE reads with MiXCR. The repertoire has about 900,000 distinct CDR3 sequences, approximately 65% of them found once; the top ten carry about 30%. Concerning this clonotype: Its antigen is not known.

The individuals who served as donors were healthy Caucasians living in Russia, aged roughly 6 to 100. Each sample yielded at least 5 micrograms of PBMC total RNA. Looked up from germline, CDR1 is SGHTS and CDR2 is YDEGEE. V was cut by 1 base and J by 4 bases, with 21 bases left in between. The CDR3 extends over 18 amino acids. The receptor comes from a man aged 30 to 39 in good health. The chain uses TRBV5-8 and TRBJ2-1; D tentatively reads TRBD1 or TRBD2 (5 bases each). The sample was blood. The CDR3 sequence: CASSLLVGSHGGYNEQFF. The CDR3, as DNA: TGTGCCAGCAGCTTGCTGGTGGGGTCCCATGGGGGTTACAATGAGCAGTTCTTC. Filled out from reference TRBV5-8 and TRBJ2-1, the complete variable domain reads EAGVTQSPTHLIKTRGQQATLRCSPISGHTSVYWYQQALGLGLQFLLWYDEGEERNRGNFPPRFSGRQFPNYSSELNVNALELEDSALYLCASSLLVGSHGGYNEQFFGPGTRLTVL.